A single sample is the source of the 23 T cell receptor beta chains below, sequenced in a study of blood T cell repertoires in COVID-19. Only in-frame clones appear in the TCRdb table, and some are missing; sequencing was by immunoSEQ multiplex PCR. Here the sample spans tens of thousands of clones, over 80% being singletons. The source material was peripheral blood. The origin of the receptors is a man aged 45-65 years with active COVID-19.

CDR3 coding DNA: TGTGCCAGTAGCTTACAGGGGGGCAATCAGCCCCAGCATTTT. Translated, it gives CASSLQGGNQPQHF. This rearrangement joins TRBV19 to TRBJ1-5; 8 bases are shared with TRBD1. CDR1 LNHDA and CDR2 SQIVND come from the germline V gene (reference sequence). CDR3 length equals 14 residues. Trimming removed 6 bases from V and 2 bases from J; junction bases left unmatched: 3.

The rearrangement joins TRBV6-4 to TRBJ2-7, with 8 bases lining up with TRBD1. Germline trimming cut 2 bases from V and 2 bases from J; bases unmatched to any gene: 11. The CDR3 contains 17 residues. From germline, CDR1 is MRHNA and CDR2 SNTAGT. CDR3 in amino acids: CASSDPQRTGFPYEQYF. The CDR3 region has the DNA TGTGCCAGCAGTGACCCCCAAAGGACAGGGTTCCCCTACGAGCAGTACTTC.

The chain is built from TRBV11-3 and TRBJ2-1; 7 nucleotides match TRBD2. Germline V gene sequence: CDR1 SGHNT, CDR2 YENEEA. The length of the CDR3 is 18 residues. V dropped 1 base and J dropped 6; count of bases not matched to a gene: 15. CDR3 residues: CASSLGLLAASGTNEQFF. DNA of the CDR3: TGTGCCAGCAGCTTAGGCCTGTTGGCGGCTAGCGGTACCAATGAGCAGTTCTTC. Using reference TRBV11-3 and TRBJ2-1 for the parts outside the CDR3, the full variable domain is EAGVVQSPRYKIIEKKQPVAFWCNPISGHNTLYWYLQNLGQGPELLIRYENEEAVDDSQLPKDRFSAERLKGVDSTLKIQPAELGDSAVYLCASSLGLLAASGTNEQFFGPGTRLTVL.

V and J are TRBV5-6 and TRBJ2-5; 9 nucleotides match TRBD1. The trim removed 5 bases at V and 1 base at J, leaving 6 bases unmatched. Germline CDR1 SGHDT, CDR2 YYEEEE. CDR3 size: 15 residues. The CDR3: CASSLQGAGQETQYF. CDR3 nucleotides: TGTGCCAGCAGTTTACAGGGGGCTGGCCAAGAGACCCAGTACTTC.

The chain joins TRBV4-2 to TRBJ2-3; 7 bases are a match to TRBD2. The V gene end was trimmed by 0 bases and the J gene end by 1 base; junction bases not matched to a gene: 13. In germline, CDR1 is LGHNA, CDR2 YNFKEQ. The CDR3 is 19 residues long. The CDR3 bases are TGTGCCAGCAGCCAAGATGTAAGTAGCGGGCCTCTAGGCACAGATACGCAGTATTTT. As protein: CASSQDVSSGPLGTDTQYF.

This sequence joins TRBV5-1 and TRBJ2-3, with 7 bases that match TRBD2. CDR3 length: 12 amino acids. Per the germline V gene, CDR1 is SGHRS and CDR2 is YFSETQ. V was pared by 2 bases and J by 6 bases, with 0 bases of the junction left unmatched. The CDR3 bases are TGCGCCAGCAGCTTCGGGGGGGATACGCAGTATTTT. It codes for CASSFGGDTQYF.

This chain joins TRBV6-1 and TRBJ1-1; a possible D gene is TRBD1 (6 bases). Germline lookup yields CDR1 MNHNS and CDR2 SASEGT. The CDR3 has 15 amino acids. V was shortened by 2 bases and J by 0 bases, with 10 bases between the two germline ends. CDR3 bases: TGTGCCAGCAGTGAAAAAAACAGGGTGAACACTGAAGCTTTCTTT. Amino acids: CASSEKNRVNTEAFF.

The V and J genes are TRBV9 and TRBJ2-1; 9 nucleotides line up with TRBD1. The CDR3 consists of 15 residues. The ends lost 3 bases at V and 5 bases at J; junction bases unmatched: 6. Germline loops: CDR1 SGDLS, CDR2 YYNGEE. This CDR3 is CASSGPGQGHNEQFF. The CDR3 DNA is TGTGCCAGCAGCGGTCCGGGACAGGGTCACAATGAGCAGTTCTTC.

The CDR3 region has the DNA TGTGCCAGCCGAAACCCCGGGACAGGGAACACTGAAGCTTTCTTT. Protein sequence: CASRNPGTGNTEAFF. The chain carries TRBV19 and TRBJ1-1, with 8 bases aligning to TRBD1. Germline trimming cut 9 bases from V and 1 base from J; bases unmatched to any gene: 10. The CDR3 totals 15 residues. Germline CDR1 and CDR2: LNHDA and SQIVND (reference sequence). Together with reference TRBV19 and TRBJ1-1, the CDR3 gives the full variable domain: DGGITQSPKYLFRKEGQNVTLSCEQNLNHDAMYWYRQDPGQGLRLIYYSQIVNDFQKGDIAEGYSVSREKKESFPLTVTSAQKNPTAFYLCASRNPGTGNTEAFFGQGTRLTVV.

The gene calls are TRBV19 and TRBJ1-2, with unresolved D. From germline, CDR1 is LNHDA and CDR2 SQIVND (reference sequence). The V gene lost 6 bases and the J gene lost 1 base, with 15 bases spanning the gap. The CDR3 is 15 amino acids. The CDR3 DNA is TGTGCCAGTAGCGTCGTGTCAGATTATAACTATGGCTACACCTTC. Amino acid sequence: CASSVVSDYNYGYTF.

The CDR3 loop is CASSFSGSGANVLTF. CDR3 in DNA: TGTGCCAGCAGCTTTAGCGGCTCTGGGGCCAACGTCCTGACTTTC. The chain combines TRBV3-1 (or the pseudogene TRBV3-2) with TRBJ2-6, with D tentatively TRBD2 (6 bases). V shed 5 bases and J shed 0 bases, with 8 bases lying between them. Germline values: CDR1 LGHDT, CDR2 YNNKEL (reference sequence). The CDR3 has 15 amino acids.

This rearrangement joins TRBV19 to TRBJ2-3, with 7 bases that match TRBD2. CDR3 length: 16 residues. Germline-derived CDR1 and CDR2 are LNHDA and SQIVND (reference sequence). V lost 5 bases to trimming and J lost 3 bases; unmatched junction nucleotides: 11. CDR3 residues: CASSAAGRELTDTQYF. The CDR3 bases are TGTGCCAGTAGTGCCGCCGGGCGGGAGTTGACAGATACGCAGTATTTT.

The V gene is TRBV5-1, the J gene TRBJ2-7, with 9 bases that match TRBD1. CDR3 length: 15 residues. The V and J ends lost 3 bases and 6 bases, in that order; junction bases with no gene match: 10. Per the germline V gene, CDR1 is SGHRS and CDR2 is YFSETQ. The CDR3 nucleotides are TGCGCCAGCAGCTCACCGGGACAGGGATCGAGCGAGCAGTACTTC. It yields the protein CASSSPGQGSSEQYF.

This CDR3 is CASSGTGRGNIQYF. The CDR3, as DNA: TGTGCCAGTAGCGGGACAGGGAGGGGAAACATTCAGTACTTC. The chain has TRBV19 and TRBJ2-4; 9 bases map to TRBD1. The CDR3 has 14 amino acids. Trimming took 6 bases from V and 6 from J; bases not matched to a gene: 6. Germline V gene sequence: CDR1 LNHDA, CDR2 SQIVND (reference sequence).

The rearrangement links TRBV12-2 to TRBJ2-3; the D segment call TRBD2 is taken from the table without a DNA check. TRBV12-2 is a known pseudogene. This CDR3 region has 14 residues. This chain's CDR3 is CASRVSGSTDTQYF. The CDR3 nucleotides read TGTGCAAGTCGCGTGAGCGGGAGCACAGATACGCAGTATTTT.

V gene TRBV3-1 (or the pseudogene TRBV3-2) combines with J gene TRBJ2-2; 8 bases are a match to TRBD2. Germline-derived CDR1 and CDR2 are LGHDT and YNNKEL (reference sequence). Trimming took 7 bases from V and 0 from J; bases not matched to a gene: 4. This CDR3 spans 15 amino acids. The CDR3 is CASTPRGANTGELFF. CDR3 sequence (DNA): TGTGCCAGCACCCCGCGGGGGGCGAACACCGGGGAGCTGTTTTTT.

The V and J genes are TRBV7-3 and TRBJ2-1; TRBD2 is a possible D gene (6 bases). CDR3 length equals 12 residues. V dropped 1 base and J dropped 10 bases, with 8 bases sitting between them. Germline values: CDR1 SGHTA, CDR2 FQGTGA. The CDR3 reads CASSLSGGEQFF. In DNA, the CDR3 is TGTGCCAGCAGCTTAAGTGGAGGGGAGCAGTTCTTC.

The chain has TRBV19 and TRBJ2-3; possible D gene TRBD1, 5 bases. CDR1 and CDR2 (germline): LNHDA, SQIVND (reference sequence). The V end lost 9 bases, the J end lost 6 bases, and 16 bases lay between the germline ends. CDR3 length: 13 residues. The CDR3 bases are TGTGCCAGCAGGACACCCTCCGGGGATACGCAGTATTTT. It translates to CASRTPSGDTQYF.

As DNA, the CDR3 is TGCGCCAGCAGCTTGGACGGCCGGGGGGGCACAGATACGCAGTATTTT. This sequence encodes CASSLDGRGGTDTQYF. The chain has TRBV5-1 and TRBJ2-3, with 7 bases matching TRBD2. J gave up 1 base and V 0 bases, and 5 bases lay outside the gene matches. The CDR3 sequence is 16 residues long. Germline CDR1 and CDR2: SGHRS and YFSETQ.

This clone counts as medium-sized. The genes are TRBV11-2 and TRBJ1-2; TRBD1 matches 7 bases. The CDR3 runs 14 residues. From germline, CDR1 is SGHAT and CDR2 FQNNGV. The V segment lost 5 bases and the J segment 0 bases; nucleotides outside the gene matches: 3. The CDR3 spells CASSHGTANYGYTF. CDR3 in DNA: TGTGCCAGCAGCCACGGGACAGCTAACTATGGCTACACCTTC.

This clone has only one observation. Here the CDR3 DNA reads TGTGCCATCTCACTCCCGGGGACACGACCTCCGTGGACTGAAGCTTTCTTT. Amino acids: CAISLPGTRPPWTEAFF. The rearrangement uses TRBV28 and TRBJ1-1; D is possibly TRBD1 (6 bases). The CDR3 runs 17 residues. Trimming took 10 bases from V and 5 from J, leaving 29 bases between them. CDR1 is MDHEN and CDR2 is SYDVKM in the germline V gene. Variable domain in full (rest from reference TRBV28 and TRBJ1-1): DVKVTQSSRYLVKRTGEKVFLECVQDMDHENMFWYRQDPGLGLRLIYFSYDVKMKEKGDIPEGYSVSREKKERFSLILESASTNQTSMYLCAISLPGTRPPWTEAFFGQGTRLTVV.

The rearrangement uses TRBV6-1 and TRBJ2-2, with D tentatively TRBD1 (6 bases). The CDR3 extends over 16 amino acids. Germline V gene lookup returns CDR1 MNHNS and CDR2 SASEGT. Trimming stripped 4 bases from V and 1 base from J, with 13 bases between. CDR3 in amino acids: CASSGSGARNTGELFF. DNA of the CDR3: TGTGCCAGCAGTGGGTCAGGGGCCCGGAACACCGGGGAGCTGTTTTTT.

V is TRBV6-5 and J is TRBJ1-5; the match to TRBD1 covers 8 bases. V lost 5 bases, J lost 4 bases, and 4 bases stayed unmatched. CDR1 is MNHEY and CDR2 is SVGAGI in the germline V gene. There are 14 residues in the CDR3. CDR3 in DNA: TGTGCCAGCAGTAGGGACAGGACAAATCAGCCCCAGCATTTT. Translation gives CASSRDRTNQPQHF.